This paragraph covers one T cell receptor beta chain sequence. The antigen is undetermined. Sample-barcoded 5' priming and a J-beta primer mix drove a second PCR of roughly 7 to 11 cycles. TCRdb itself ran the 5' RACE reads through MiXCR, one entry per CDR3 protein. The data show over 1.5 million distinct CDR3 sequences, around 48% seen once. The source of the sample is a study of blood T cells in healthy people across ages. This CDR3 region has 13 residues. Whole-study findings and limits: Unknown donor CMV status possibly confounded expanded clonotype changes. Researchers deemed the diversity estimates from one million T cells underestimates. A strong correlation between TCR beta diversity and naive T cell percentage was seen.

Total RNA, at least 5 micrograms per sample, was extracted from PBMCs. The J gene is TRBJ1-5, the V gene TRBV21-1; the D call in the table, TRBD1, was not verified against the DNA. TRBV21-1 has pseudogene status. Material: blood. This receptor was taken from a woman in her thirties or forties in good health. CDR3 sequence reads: CASRGVCNQPQHF. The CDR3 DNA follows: TGTGCCAGCCGGGGGGTTTGCAATCAGCCCCAGCATTTT.